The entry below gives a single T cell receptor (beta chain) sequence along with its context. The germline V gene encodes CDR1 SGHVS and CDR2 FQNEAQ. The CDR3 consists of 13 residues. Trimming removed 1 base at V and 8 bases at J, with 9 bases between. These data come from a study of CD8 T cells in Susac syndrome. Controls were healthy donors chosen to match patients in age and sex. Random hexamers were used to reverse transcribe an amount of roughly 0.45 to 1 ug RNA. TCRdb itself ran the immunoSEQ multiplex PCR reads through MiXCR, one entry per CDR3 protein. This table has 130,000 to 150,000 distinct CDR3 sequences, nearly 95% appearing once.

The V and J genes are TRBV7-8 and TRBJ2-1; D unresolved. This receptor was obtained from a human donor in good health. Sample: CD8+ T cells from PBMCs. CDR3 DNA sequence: TGTGCCAGCAGCTTAGGGTTAGACCATGAGCAGTTCTTC. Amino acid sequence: CASSLGLDHEQFF.